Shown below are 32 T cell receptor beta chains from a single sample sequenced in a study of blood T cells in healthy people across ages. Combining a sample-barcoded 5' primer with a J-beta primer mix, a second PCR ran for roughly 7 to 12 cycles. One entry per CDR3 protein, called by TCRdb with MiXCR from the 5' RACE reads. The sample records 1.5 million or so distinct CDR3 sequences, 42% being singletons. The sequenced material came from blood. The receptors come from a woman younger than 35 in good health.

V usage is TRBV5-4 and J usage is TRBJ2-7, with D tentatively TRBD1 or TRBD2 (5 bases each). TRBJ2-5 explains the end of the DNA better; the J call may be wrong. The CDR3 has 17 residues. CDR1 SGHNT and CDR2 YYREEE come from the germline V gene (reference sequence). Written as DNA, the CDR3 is TGTGCCAGCAGCGGCGCTTCGAGGGGCATGGGACAAGAGACCCAGTACTTC. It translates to CASSGASRGMGQETQYF.

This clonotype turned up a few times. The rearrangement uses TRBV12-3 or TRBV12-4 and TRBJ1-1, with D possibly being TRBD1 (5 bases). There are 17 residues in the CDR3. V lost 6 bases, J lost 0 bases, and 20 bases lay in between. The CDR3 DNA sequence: TGTGCCAGCAGCACTGATCCTCTGACAGTGCTGAACACTGAAGCTTTCTTT. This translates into CASSTDPLTVLNTEAFF.

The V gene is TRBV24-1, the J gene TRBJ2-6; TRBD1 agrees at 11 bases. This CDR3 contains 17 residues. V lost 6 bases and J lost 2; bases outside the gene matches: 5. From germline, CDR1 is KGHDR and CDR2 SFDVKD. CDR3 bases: TGTGCCACCAGTCCCGGGACAGGGGGACCTGGGGCCAACGTCCTGACTTTC. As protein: CATSPGTGGPGANVLTF.

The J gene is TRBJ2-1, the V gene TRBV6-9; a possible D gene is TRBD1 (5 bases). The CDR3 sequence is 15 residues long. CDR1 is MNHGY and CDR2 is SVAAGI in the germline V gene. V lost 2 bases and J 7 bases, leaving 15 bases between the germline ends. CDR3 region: CASSYGHTHGNEQFF. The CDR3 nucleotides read TGTGCCAGCAGTTATGGACATACACACGGGAATGAGCAGTTCTTC.

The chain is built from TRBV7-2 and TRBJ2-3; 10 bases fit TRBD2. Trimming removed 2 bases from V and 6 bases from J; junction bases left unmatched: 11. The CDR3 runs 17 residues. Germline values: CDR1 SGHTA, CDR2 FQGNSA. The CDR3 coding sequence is TGTGCCAGCAGCTTAAGGTTCAGCGGGGGGGCCGGTGATACGCAGTATTTT. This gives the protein CASSLRFSGGAGDTQYF.

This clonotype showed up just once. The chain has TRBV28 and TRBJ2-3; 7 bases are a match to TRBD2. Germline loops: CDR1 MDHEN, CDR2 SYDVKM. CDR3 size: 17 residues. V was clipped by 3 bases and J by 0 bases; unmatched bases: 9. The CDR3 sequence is CASSFPLAVTSTDTQYF. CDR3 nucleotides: TGTGCCAGCAGTTTTCCCCTAGCGGTAACTAGCACAGATACGCAGTATTTT.

CDR3: CASSQGLAGGISYEQYF. The CDR3 coding sequence is TGCGCCAGCAGCCAGGGACTAGCGGGAGGAATCTCCTACGAGCAGTACTTC. The chain employs TRBV4-1 and TRBJ2-7; 15 nucleotides agree with TRBD2. The V gene's germline CDR1 is MGHRA and CDR2 YSYEKL. Trimming removed 3 bases from V and 0 bases from J; junction bases left unmatched: 3. The CDR3 totals 17 residues.

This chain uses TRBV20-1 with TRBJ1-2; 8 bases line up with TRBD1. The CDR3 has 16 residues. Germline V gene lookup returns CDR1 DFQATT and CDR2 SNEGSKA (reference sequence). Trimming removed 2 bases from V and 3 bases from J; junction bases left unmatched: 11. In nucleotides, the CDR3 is TGCAGTGCTAGACCAACTCCGGGACAGGAGGACTATGGCTACACCTTC. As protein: CSARPTPGQEDYGYTF.

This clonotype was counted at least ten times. The DNA for the CDR3 is TGTGCCAGCAGTTTGTTGGGGGGCCAGACCTACAATGAGCAGTTCTTC. Its translation: CASSLLGGQTYNEQFF. The V and J genes are TRBV12-3 or TRBV12-4 and TRBJ2-1; D may correspond to TRBD1 or TRBD2 (6 bases each). Trimming shortened V by 3 bases and J by 2 bases, and 14 bases separated the two germline ends. The CDR3 loop spans 16 amino acids.

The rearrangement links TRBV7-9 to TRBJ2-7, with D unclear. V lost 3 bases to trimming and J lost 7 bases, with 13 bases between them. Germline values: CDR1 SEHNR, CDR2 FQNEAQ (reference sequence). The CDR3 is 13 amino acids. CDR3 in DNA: TGTGCCAGCAGCTTCCACAGCGTTTTGGAGCAGTACTTC. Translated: CASSFHSVLEQYF.

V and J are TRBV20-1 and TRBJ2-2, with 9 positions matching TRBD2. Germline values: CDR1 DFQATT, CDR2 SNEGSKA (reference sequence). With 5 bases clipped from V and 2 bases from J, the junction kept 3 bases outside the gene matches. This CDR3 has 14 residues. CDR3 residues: CSAGRGGNTGELFF. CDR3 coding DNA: TGCAGTGCTGGGCGGGGGGGCAACACCGGGGAGCTGTTTTTT.

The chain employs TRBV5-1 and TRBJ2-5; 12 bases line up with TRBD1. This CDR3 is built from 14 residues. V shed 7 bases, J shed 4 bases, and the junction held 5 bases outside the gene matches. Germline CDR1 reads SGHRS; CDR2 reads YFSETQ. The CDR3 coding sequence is TGCGCCAGCCTGGGACAGGGGGCGCGAGAGACCCAGTACTTC. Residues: CASLGQGARETQYF. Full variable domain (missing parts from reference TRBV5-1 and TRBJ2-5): KAGVTQTPRYLIKTRGQQVTLSCSPISGHRSVSWYQQTPGQGLQFLFEYFSETQRNKGNFPGRFSGRQFSNSRSEMNVSTLELGDSALYLCASLGQGARETQYFGPGTRLLVL.

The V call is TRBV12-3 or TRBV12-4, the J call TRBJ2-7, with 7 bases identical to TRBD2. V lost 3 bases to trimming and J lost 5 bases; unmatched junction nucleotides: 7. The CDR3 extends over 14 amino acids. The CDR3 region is CASSLGGVYNEQYF. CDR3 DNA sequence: TGTGCCAGCAGTTTGGGAGGGGTTTATAACGAGCAGTACTTC.

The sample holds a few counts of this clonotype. The CDR3 DNA follows: TGTGCCAGCTCACCAGATGAGGGACAGAGAGCCTACGAGCAGTACTTC. It yields the protein CASSPDEGQRAYEQYF. V and J are TRBV18 and TRBJ2-7, with 7 bases matching TRBD1. Germline-derived CDR1 and CDR2 are KGHSH and LQKENI. V lost 2 bases and J lost 2; bases outside the gene matches: 9. The CDR3 has 16 amino acids.

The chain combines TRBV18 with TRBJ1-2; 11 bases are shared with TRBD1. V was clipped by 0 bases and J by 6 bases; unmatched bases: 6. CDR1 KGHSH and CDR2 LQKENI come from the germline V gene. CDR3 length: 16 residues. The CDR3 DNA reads TGTGCCAGCTCACCACCGGGACAGGGGGTTTTCGATGGCTACACCTTC. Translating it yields CASSPPGQGVFDGYTF.

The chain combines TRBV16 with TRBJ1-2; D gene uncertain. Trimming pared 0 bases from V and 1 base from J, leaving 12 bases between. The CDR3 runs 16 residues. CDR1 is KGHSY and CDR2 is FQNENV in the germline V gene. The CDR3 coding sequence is TGTGCCAGCAGCCAATCGGCCGTAACGGTTAACTATGGCTACACCTTC. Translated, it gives CASSQSAVTVNYGYTF. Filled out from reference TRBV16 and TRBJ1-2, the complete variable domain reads GEEVAQTPKHLVRGEGQKAKLYCAPIKGHSYVFWYQQVLKNEFKFLISFQNENVFDETGMPKERFSAKCLPNSPCSLEIQATKLEDSAVYFCASSQSAVTVNYGYTFGSGTRLTVV.

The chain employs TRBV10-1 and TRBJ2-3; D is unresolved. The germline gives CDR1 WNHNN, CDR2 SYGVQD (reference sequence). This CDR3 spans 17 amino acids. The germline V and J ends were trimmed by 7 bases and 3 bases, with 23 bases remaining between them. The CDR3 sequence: CASTRTPTGLPTDTQYF. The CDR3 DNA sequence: TGCGCCAGCACTCGAACCCCCACGGGCCTCCCTACAGATACGCAGTATTTT.

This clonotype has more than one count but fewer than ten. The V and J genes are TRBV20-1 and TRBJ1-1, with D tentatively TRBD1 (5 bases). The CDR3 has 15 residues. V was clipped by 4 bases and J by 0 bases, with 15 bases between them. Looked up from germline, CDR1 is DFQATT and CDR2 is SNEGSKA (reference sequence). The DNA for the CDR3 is TGCAGTGCTACGGGGGAAGGCGTCATGAACACTGAAGCTTTCTTT. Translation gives CSATGEGVMNTEAFF.

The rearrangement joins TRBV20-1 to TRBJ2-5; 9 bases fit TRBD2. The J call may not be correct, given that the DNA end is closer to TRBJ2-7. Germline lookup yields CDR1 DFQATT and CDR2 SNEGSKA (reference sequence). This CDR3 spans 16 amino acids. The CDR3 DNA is TGCAGTGCTAGACTCCCGACTAGCGGCTTATGCTACGAGCAGTACTTC. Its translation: CSARLPTSGLCYEQYF.

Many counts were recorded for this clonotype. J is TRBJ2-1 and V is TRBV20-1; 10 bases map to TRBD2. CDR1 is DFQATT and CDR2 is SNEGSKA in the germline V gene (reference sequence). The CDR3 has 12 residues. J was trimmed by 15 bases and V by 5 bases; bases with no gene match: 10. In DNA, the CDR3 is TGCAGTGCTCCCCTAGCGGGAGACATTCCGTTCTTC. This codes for CSAPLAGDIPFF.

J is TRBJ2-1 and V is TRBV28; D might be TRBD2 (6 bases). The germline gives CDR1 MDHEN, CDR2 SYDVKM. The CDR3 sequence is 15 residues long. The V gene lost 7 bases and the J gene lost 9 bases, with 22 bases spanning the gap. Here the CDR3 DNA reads TGTGCCAGCACGCGTGGCGGGGTCTCCCCCAGTGAGCAGTTCTTC. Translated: CASTRGGVSPSEQFF. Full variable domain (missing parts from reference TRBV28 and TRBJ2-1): DVKVTQSSRYLVKRTGEKVFLECVQDMDHENMFWYRQDPGLGLRLIYFSYDVKMKEKGDIPEGYSVSREKKERFSLILESASTNQTSMYLCASTRGGVSPSEQFFGPGTRLTVL.

The CDR3 loop is CASSSMQGATLINYGYTF. DNA of the CDR3: TGTGCCAGCAGTTCCATGCAGGGGGCGACCCTCATTAACTATGGCTACACCTTC. J is TRBJ1-2 and V is TRBV27; TRBD1 agrees at 8 bases. The CDR3 runs 18 residues. Germline values: CDR1 MNHEY, CDR2 SMNVEV (reference sequence). The ends lost 4 bases at V and 1 base at J; junction bases unmatched: 14.

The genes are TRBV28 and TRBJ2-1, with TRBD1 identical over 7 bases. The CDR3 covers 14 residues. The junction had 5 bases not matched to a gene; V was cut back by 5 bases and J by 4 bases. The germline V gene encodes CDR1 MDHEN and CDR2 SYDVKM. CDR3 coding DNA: TGTGCCAGCAGTGACAGGGTATTGTACAATGAGCAGTTCTTC. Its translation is CASSDRVLYNEQFF.

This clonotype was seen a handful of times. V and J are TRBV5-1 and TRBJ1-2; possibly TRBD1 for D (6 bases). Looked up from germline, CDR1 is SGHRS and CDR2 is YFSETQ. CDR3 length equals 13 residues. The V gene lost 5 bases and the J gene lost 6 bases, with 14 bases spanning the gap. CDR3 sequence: CASSSGTSDGYTF. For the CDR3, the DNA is TGCGCCAGCAGTTCCGGGACAAGCGATGGCTACACCTTC. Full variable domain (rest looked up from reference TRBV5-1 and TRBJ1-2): KAGVTQTPRYLIKTRGQQVTLSCSPISGHRSVSWYQQTPGQGLQFLFEYFSETQRNKGNFPGRFSGRQFSNSRSEMNVSTLELGDSALYLCASSSGTSDGYTFGSGTRLTVV.

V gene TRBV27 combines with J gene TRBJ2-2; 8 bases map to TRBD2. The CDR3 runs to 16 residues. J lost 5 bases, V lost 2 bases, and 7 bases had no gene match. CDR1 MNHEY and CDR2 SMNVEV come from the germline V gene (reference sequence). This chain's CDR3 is CASSLRRTSKTGELFF. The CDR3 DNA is TGTGCCAGCAGTTTACGAAGGACTAGCAAGACCGGGGAGCTGTTTTTT.

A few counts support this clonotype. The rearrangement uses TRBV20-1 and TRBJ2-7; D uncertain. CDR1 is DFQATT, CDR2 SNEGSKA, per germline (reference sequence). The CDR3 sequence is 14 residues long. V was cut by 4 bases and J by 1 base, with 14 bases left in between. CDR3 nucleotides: TGCAGTGCTACCCTCGGTACTGCATCCTACGAGCAGTACTTC. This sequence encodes CSATLGTASYEQYF.

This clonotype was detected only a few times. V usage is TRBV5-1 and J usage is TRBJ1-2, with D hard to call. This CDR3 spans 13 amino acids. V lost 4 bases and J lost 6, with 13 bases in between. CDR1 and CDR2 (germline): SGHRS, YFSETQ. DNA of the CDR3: TGCGCCAGCAGCCCGAGGCAGTTGGATGGCTACACCTTC. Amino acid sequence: CASSPRQLDGYTF.

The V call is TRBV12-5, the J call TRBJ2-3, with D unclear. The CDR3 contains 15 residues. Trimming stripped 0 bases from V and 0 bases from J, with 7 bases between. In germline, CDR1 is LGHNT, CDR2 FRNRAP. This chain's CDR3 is CASGLVPLSTDTQYF. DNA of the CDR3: TGTGCTAGTGGTTTGGTACCCCTTAGCACAGATACGCAGTATTTT.

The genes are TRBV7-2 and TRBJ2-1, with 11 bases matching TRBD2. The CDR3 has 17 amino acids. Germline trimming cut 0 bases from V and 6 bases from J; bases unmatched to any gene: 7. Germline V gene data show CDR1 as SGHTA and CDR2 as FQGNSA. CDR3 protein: CASSLAWLAGGPNEQFF. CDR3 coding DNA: TGTGCCAGCAGCTTAGCCTGGTTAGCGGGAGGGCCCAATGAGCAGTTCTTC.

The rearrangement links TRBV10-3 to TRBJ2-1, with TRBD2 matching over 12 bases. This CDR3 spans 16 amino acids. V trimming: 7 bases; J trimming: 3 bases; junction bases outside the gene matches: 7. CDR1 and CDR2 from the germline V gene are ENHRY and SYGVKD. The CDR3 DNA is TGTGCCATCAAGGAGACTAGCGGGAGACTCTACAATGAGCAGTTCTTC. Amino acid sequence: CAIKETSGRLYNEQFF.

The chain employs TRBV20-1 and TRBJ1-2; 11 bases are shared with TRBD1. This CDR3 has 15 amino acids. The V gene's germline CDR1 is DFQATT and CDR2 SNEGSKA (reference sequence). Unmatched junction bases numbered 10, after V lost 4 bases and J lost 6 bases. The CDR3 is CSANSGRDRGNGYTF. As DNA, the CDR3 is TGCAGTGCTAACTCCGGACGGGACAGGGGGAATGGCTACACCTTC.

CDR3 coding DNA: TGTGCCTGGAGTCCGACTACTAAGAAAGCTTACGAGCAGTACTTC. Translating gives CAWSPTTKKAYEQYF. The rearrangement uses TRBV30 and TRBJ2-7; D is possibly TRBD2 (5 bases). Germline CDR1 is GTSNPN and CDR2 is SVGIG (reference sequence). V lost 2 bases to trimming and J lost 4 bases, with 18 bases between them. This CDR3 has 15 residues.